This is a list of T cell receptor beta chains from one sample in a study of beta chain features in type 1 diabetes. Sequencing used immunoSEQ multiplex PCR; TCRdb keeps in-frame clones, though not all of them. This table has roughly 40,000 clones, 55% to 70% appearing once. Sequenced material: Tregs from blood. The receptors here all came from a woman aged 25 to 45 in good health. The conserved cysteine and the conserved F or W are not part of the CDR3 here.

V gene	CDR3 length	J gene	CDR3 protein
TRBV29-1	11	TRBJ1-1	SVARDIGTEAF
TRBV14	14	TRBJ2-7	ASSPNFRRGLDEQY
TRBV14	14	TRBJ1-2	ASSQEETGSPHGYT
TRBV5-1	14	TRBJ2-1	ASSLAVASGEGEQF
TRBV5-6	15	TRBJ2-6	ASSLSWRASGANVLT
TRBV15	12	TRBJ1-2	ATNRGQGGYGYT
TRBV7-2	14	TRBJ2-3	ASSWKAGGAADTQY
TRBV14	12	TRBJ2-7	ASSPGTPFYEQY
TRBV28	13	TRBJ2-1	ASSARGVSRGEQF
TRBV27	15	TRBJ2-6	ASSPDRGSSGANVLT
TRBV28	13	TRBJ2-7	ASSLWSGDRREQY
TRBV6-5	12	TRBJ2-1	ASSRHLSYNEQF
TRBV6-6	12	TRBJ2-7	ASSHSTGFREQY
TRBV7-2	14	TRBJ2-3	ASSLRGAGGTDTQY
TRBV7-8	16	TRBJ2-1	ASSIGGGRALPYNEQF
TRBV6-6	10	TRBJ2-5	ASQGTAETQY
TRBV5-1	16	TRBJ2-7	ASSGGGSGHIGSYEQY
TRBV29-1	11	TRBJ1-3	SANQGSGNTIY
TRBV7-9	14	TRBJ2-3	ASSTRLAGLTDTQY
TRBV7-9	15	NA	ASSPGTSGTVGYEQY
TRBV18	14	TRBJ2-5	ASSRGSGRSGETQY
TRBV14	16	TRBJ1-2	ASSRSRDRGQRVYGYT
TRBV19	12	TRBJ2-7	ASTGRGGPYEQY
TRBV7-2	13	TRBJ2-1	ASSMGLAAYNEQF
TRBV18	13	TRBJ1-5	ASSPGQNSNQPQH
TRBV27	13	TRBJ2-7	ASSARRDSSYEQY
TRBV19	13	TRBJ1-5	ASSIAGMGNQPQH
TRBV11-2	14	TRBJ2-7	ASSSKRTSGSDEQY
TRBV4-3	11	TRBJ2-5	ASSRTRGETQY
TRBV25-1	14	TRBJ2-1	ASSARTSGSHNEQF
TRBV5-4	12	TRBJ2-3	ASSLAGVADTQY
TRBV6-6	14	TRBJ1-5	ASSPIDRGGNQPQH
TRBV28	13	TRBJ1-5	ASRRTGFSNQPQH
TRBV18	13	TRBJ2-7	ASSTTGTSTHEQY
TRBV5-1	12	TRBJ2-1	ASSPGQGANEQF
TRBV11-1	13	TRBJ2-1	ASSLGTSDPFEQF
TRBV29-1	10	TRBJ2-7	SVGRGADEQY
TRBV18	12	TRBJ2-7	ASSPGQSSYEQY
TRBV7-2	12	TRBJ1-1	ASSLAYGTREAF
TRBV6-5	12	TRBJ2-5	ASSKTGGLGTQY
TRBV11-2	14	TRBJ2-2	ASSSPGQGYTGELF
TRBV5-5	14	TRBJ1-5	ASSLGGTGGQQPQH
TRBV11-3	17	TRBJ2-1	ASSPPGGYTDPSYNEQF
TRBV5-5	12	TRBJ2-5	ASSPWTGPETQY
TRBV18	13	TRBJ2-3	ASSRTGLDTDTQY
TRBV7-2	12	TRBJ2-3	ASSPRTGLDTQY
TRBV28	13	TRBJ2-7	ASVPGQGYRGEQY
TRBV7-8	11	TRBJ2-1	ASRDSSEGEQF
TRBV5-1	14	TRBJ2-1	ASSATSGSSYNEQF
TRBV6-5	10	TRBJ1-1	ASSQGDTEAF
TRBV18	11	TRBJ2-5	ASSRQGQETQY
TRBV27	13	TRBJ2-7	ASSLSYLAANEQY
TRBV20-1	9	TRBJ1-1	STGTVSDGV
TRBV4-2	13	TRBJ2-1	ASSPGGDLGGEQF
TRBV7-2	15	TRBJ2-2	ASSSEKTSGRAGELF
TRBV7-2	14	TRBJ2-3	ASSLGLAGGSDTQY
TRBV7-8	9	TRBJ2-7	ASSLAYGQY
TRBV9	11	TRBJ2-5	ASSPAVGETQY